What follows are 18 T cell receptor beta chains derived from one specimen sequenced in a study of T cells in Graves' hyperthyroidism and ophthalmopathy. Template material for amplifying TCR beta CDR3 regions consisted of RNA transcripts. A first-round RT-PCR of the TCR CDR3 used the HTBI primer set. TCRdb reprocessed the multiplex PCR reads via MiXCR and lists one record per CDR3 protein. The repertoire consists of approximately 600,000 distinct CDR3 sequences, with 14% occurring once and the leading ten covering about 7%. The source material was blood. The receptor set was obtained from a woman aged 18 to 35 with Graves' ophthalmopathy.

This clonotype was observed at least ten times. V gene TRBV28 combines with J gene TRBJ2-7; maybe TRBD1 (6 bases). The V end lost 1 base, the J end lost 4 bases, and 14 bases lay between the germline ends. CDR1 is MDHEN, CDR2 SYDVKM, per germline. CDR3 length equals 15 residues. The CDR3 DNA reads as TGTGCCAGCAGTTTATCGTTAGGGGGAAATTACGAGCAGTACTTC. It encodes CASSLSLGGNYEQYF. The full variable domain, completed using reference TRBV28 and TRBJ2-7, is DVKVTQSSRYLVKRTGEKVFLECVQDMDHENMFWYRQDPGLGLRLIYFSYDVKMKEKGDIPEGYSVSREKKERFSLILESASTNQTSMYLCASSLSLGGNYEQYFGPGTRLTVT.

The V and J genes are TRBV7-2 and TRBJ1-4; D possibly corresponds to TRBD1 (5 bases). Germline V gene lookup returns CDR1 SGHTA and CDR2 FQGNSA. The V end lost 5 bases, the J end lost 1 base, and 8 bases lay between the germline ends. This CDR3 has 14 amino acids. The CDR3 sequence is CASSTGETNEKLFF. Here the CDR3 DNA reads TGTGCCAGCAGCACAGGAGAAACTAATGAAAAACTGTTTTTT.

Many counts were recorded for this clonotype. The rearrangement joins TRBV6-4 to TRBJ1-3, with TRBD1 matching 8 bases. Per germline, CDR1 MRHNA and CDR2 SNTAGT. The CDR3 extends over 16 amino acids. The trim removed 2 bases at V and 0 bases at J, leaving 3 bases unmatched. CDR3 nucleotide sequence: TGTGCCAGCAGTGACAGGACAGGGCCCTCTGGAAACACCATATATTTT. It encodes CASSDRTGPSGNTIYF.

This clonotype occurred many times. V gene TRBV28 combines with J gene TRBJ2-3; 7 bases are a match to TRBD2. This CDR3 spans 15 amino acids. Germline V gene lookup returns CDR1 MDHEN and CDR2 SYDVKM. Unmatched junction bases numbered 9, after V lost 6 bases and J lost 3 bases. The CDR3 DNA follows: TGTGCCAGCAGCCGGCGGGGGATCCTTACAGATACGCAGTATTTT. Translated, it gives CASSRRGILTDTQYF.

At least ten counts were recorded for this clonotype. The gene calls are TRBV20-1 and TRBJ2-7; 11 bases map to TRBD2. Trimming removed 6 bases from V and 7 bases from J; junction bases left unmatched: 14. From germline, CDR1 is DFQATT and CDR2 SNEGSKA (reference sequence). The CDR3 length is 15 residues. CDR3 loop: CSAPKELAGVGEQYF. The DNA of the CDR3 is TGCAGTGCCCCAAAGGAACTAGCGGGAGTAGGGGAGCAGTACTTC.

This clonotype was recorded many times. In DNA, the CDR3 is TGTGCCAGCAGTGAAGCGGGAGGCACAGATACGCAGTATTTT. The encoded protein is CASSEAGGTDTQYF. The chain has TRBV2 and TRBJ2-3, with D possibly matching TRBD2 (5 bases). The CDR3 runs 14 residues. Germline V gene sequence: CDR1 SNHLY, CDR2 FYNNEI. Trimming cost V 0 bases and J 1 base, with 5 bases left between them. Supplemented by reference TRBV2 and TRBJ2-3, the full variable domain reads EPEVTQTPSHQVTQMGQEVILRCVPISNHLYFYWYRQILGQKVEFLVSFYNNEISEKSEIFDDQFSVERPDGSNFTLKIRSTKLEDSAMYFCASSEAGGTDTQYFGPGTRLTVL.

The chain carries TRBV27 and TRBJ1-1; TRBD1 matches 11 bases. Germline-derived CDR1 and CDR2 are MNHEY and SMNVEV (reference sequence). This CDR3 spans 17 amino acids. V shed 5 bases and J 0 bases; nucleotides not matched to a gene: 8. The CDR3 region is CASSPLRTGGMNTEAFF. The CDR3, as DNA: TGTGCCAGCAGTCCTCTAAGGACAGGGGGCATGAACACTGAAGCTTTCTTT.

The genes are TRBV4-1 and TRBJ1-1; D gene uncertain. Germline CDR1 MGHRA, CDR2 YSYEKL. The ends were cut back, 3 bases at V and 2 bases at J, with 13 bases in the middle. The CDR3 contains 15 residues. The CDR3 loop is CASSQADFVNTEAFF. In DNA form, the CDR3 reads TGCGCCAGCAGCCAGGCAGACTTCGTAAACACTGAAGCTTTCTTT.

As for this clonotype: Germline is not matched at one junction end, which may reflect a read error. The CDR3 region has the DNA TGTGCCAGCAGCCAAGAGGGGAGGGCCTCCCACGAGCAGTACTTC. Translation: CASSQEGRASHEQYF. This sequence joins TRBV4-2 and TRBJ2-7; 7 bases map to TRBD2. CDR3 length: 15 residues. Germline V gene data show CDR1 as LGHNA and CDR2 as YNFKEQ.

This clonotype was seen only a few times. The CDR3 loop is CASRTPAEPLFYEQYF. The CDR3, as DNA: TGTGCCAGCAGGACCCCGGCGGAGCCTTTGTTCTACGAGCAGTACTTC. The V call is TRBV6-1, the J call TRBJ2-7; D ambiguous. This CDR3 contains 16 residues. The germline gives CDR1 MNHNS, CDR2 SASEGT. With 6 bases removed from V and 3 bases from J, the gap between germline ends came to 21 bases.

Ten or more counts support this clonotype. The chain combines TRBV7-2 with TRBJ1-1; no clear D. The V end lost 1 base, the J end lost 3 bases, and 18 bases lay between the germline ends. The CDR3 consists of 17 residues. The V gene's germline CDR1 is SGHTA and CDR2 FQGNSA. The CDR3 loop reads CASSLGIGLFEDTEAFF. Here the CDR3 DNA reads TGTGCCAGCAGCTTAGGAATAGGGCTCTTTGAGGACACTGAAGCTTTCTTT.

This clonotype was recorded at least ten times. Written as DNA, the CDR3 is TGTGCCAGCAGCTTAGAGCCAGGGTTGTACTCACCCCTCCACTTT. It encodes CASSLEPGLYSPLHF. This sequence joins TRBV11-2 and TRBJ1-6; D perhaps matches TRBD1 (5 bases). Trimming took 0 bases from V and 10 from J, leaving 13 bases between them. CDR3 length: 15 residues. Germline V gene lookup returns CDR1 SGHAT and CDR2 FQNNGV.

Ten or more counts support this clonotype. The CDR3 region has the DNA TGCGCCAGCAGCTTGGCCGAGGGACCGCAGTATTTT. This gives the protein CASSLAEGPQYF. The genes are TRBV5-1 and TRBJ2-3; the D gene could be TRBD1 or TRBD2 (5 bases each). From germline, CDR1 is SGHRS and CDR2 YFSETQ. V shed 0 bases and J shed 10 bases, with 9 bases lying between them. CDR3 size: 12 residues.

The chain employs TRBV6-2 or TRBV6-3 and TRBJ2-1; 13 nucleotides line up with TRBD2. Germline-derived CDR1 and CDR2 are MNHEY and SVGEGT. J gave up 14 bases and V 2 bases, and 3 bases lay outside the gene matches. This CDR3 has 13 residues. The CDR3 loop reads CASSYGLAGVKFF. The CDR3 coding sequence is TGTGCCAGCAGTTACGGACTAGCGGGAGTCAAGTTCTTC.

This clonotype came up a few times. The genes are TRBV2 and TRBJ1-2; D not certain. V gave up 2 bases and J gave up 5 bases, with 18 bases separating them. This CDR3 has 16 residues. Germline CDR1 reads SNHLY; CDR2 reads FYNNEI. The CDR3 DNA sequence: TGTGCCAGCAGTGAAACCTCGGACTTGTCGCGGTATGGCTACACCTTC. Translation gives CASSETSDLSRYGYTF.

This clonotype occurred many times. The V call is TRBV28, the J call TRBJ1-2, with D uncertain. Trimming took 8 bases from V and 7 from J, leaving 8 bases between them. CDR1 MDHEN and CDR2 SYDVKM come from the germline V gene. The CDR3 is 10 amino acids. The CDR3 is CASGGPGYTF. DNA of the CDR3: TGTGCCAGCGGAGGGCCTGGCTACACCTTC.

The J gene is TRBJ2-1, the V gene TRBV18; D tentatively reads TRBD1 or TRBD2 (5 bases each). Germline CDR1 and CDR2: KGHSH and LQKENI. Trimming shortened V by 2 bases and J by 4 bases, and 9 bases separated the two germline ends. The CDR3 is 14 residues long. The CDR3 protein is CASSPWDGYNEQFF. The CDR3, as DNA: TGTGCCAGCTCACCATGGGACGGATACAATGAGCAGTTCTTC.

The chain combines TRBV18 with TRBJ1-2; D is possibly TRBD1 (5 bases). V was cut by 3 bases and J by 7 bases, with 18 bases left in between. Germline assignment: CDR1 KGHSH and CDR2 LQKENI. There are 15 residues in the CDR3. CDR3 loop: CASSPGDLKRSGYTF. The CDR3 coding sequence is TGTGCCAGCTCACCTGGGGACCTGAAGAGGAGTGGCTACACCTTC.